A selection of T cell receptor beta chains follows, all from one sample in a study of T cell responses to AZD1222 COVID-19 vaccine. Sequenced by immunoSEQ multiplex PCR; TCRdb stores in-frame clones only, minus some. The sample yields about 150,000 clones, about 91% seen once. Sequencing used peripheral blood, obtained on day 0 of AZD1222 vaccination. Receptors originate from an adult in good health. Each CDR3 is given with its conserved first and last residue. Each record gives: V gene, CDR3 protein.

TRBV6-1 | CASSEVSSNQPQHF
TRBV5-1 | CASSPRGRTNEKLFF
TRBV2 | CASSGRGGAGSYNEQFF
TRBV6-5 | CASSQTGSEQFF
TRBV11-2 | CASSATGTQDQPQHF
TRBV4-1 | CASSPDNTGELFF
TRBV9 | CASSKRGDTQYF
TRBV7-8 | CASSSTPGVNQPQHF
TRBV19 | CASSIRSTSGTFYNEQFF
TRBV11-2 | CASSWRTGGYEQYF
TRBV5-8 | CASSLESLGGWGNQPQHF
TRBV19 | CASRSDSNYEQYF
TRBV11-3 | CASSSRFSMGNSGNTIYF
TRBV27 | CASSTRGEGEQFF
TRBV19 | CASIGPLNEKLFF
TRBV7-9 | CASSLAGGGRGEQFF
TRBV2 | CASSEGEVGRSEKLFF
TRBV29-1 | CSVDVPGRSAGYTF
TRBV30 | CAWRSSGVTEAFF
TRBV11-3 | CASSSGDSNYNEQFF
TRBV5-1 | CASGNSRGYSTDTQYF
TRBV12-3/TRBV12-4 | CASSPDRGRGYTF
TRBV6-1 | CASSEALGPNQPQHF
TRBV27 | CASRPDWGDTEAFF
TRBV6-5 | CASSWEGITSPLHF
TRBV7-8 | CASSARMGGGYTF
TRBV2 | CASSLEADGYTF
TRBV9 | CASSVRTATNTGELFF
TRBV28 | CASSRYTEPFF
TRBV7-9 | CASSWERDSYEQYF
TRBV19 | CASSIGPYGYTF
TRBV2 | CAMGRTATNEKLFF
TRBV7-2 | CASSFGVEKLFF
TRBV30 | CAWKGQPQHF
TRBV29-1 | CSFQGATANEKLFF
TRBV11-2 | CASSLRRGAEAFF
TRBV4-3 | CPTVGGRFLYEQYF
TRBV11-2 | CASSTDLTKYQETQYF
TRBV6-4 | CASSVTGGATEAFF
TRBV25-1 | CASSEGLAGALNTGELFF
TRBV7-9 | CASSLGTGGAGETQYF
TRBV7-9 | CASSLGWRDPNTEAFF
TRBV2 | CASMGNSGGSGELFF
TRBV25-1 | CASSESPAPPDYGYTF